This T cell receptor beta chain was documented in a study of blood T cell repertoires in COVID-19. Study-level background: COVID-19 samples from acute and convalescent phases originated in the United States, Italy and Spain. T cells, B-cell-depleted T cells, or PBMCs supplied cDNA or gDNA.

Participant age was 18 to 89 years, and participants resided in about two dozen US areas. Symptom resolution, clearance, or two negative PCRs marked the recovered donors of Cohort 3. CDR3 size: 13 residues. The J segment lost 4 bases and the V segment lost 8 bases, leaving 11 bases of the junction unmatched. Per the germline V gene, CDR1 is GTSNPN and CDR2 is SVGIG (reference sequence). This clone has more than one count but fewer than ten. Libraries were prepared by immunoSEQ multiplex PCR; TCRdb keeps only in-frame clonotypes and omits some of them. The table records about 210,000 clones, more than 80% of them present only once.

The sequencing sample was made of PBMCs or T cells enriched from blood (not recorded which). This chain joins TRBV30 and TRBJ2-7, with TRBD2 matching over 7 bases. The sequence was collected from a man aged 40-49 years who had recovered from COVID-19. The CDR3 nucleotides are TGTGCCGGAAGGGCGGGAGAGTGGTACGAGCAGTACTTC. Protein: CAGRAGEWYEQYF. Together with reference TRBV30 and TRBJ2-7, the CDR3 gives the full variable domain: SQTIHQWPATLVQPVGSPLSLECTVEGTSNPNLYWYRQAAGRGLQLLFYSVGIGQISSEVPQNLSASRPQDRQFILSSKKLLLSDSGFYLCAGRAGEWYEQYFGPGTRLTVT.